In this sample, the clone carrying this T cell receptor beta chain turned up once. The CDR3 contains 13 residues. CDR1 is MRHNA and CDR2 is SNTAGT in the germline V gene. With 6 bases removed from V and 6 bases from J, the gap between germline ends came to 15 bases. This sample was included in a study of Ad26.COV2.S vaccination and SARS-CoV-2 variants. The treatment: roughly 20 received Ad26.COV2.S at low or high dose, single or two shots; roughly 5 received placebo; per-sample allocation not given. Sampling happened 63 days after the first vaccine or placebo injection. Expressing Wuhan-strain SARS-CoV-2 spike, an Ad26 vector served as the vaccine. The repertoire was sequenced with immunoSEQ multiplex PCR; TCRdb's copy has only in-frame clones and lacks some. Here the sample spans 350,000 to 450,000 clones, 80% to 95% being singletons.

V gene TRBV6-4 combines with J gene TRBJ2-7; D tentatively fits TRBD1 or TRBD2 (5 bases each). Material: peripheral blood, obtained in a trial of Ad26.COV2.S vaccine versus placebo. The TCR sequence derives from a person aged 18-65 years who received the Ad26.COV2.S COVID-19 vaccine or a placebo. CDR3 loop: CASSLREGTEQYF. The DNA of the CDR3 is TGTGCCAGCAGCCTAAGAGAAGGGACCGAGCAGTACTTC.